The text below deals with one TCR beta chain. This entry comes from a study of blood T cell repertoires in COVID-19. The V gene's germline CDR1 is SGHRS and CDR2 YFSETQ. Trimming removed 4 bases from V and 0 bases from J, with 7 bases in between. This CDR3 has 14 residues. Some clones are missing from TCRdb's copy, which holds only in-frame ones; the method was immunoSEQ multiplex PCR. The data hold about 180,000 clones, with over 70% observed a single time. This chain connects TRBV5-1 to TRBJ1-4, with unresolved D. Sequencing was performed on PBMCs or T cells enriched from blood (not recorded which). The receptor was derived from a woman between 35 and 50 years old with acute COVID-19. CDR3 nucleotide sequence: TGCGCCAGCAGCCCTAGAGCAACTAATGAAAAACTGTTTTTT. Translating it yields CASSPRATNEKLFF.